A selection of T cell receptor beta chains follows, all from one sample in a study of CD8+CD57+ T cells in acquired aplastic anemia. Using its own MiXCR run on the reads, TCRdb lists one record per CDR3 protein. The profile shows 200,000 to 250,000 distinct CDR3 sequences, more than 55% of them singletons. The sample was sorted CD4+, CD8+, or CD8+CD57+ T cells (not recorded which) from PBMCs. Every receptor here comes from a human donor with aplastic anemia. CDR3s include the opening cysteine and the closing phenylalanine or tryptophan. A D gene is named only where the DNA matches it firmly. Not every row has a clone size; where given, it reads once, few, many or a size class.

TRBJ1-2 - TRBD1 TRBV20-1 TGCAGTGCTAAGGCGACAGGGGGCTCCTATGGCTACACCTTC CSAKATGGSYGYTF
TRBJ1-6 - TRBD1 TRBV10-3 TGTGCCATCAGTGAGTCCGGGGGACAGGGAGAAAATTCACCCCTCCACTTT CAISESGGQGENSPLHF
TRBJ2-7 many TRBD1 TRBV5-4 TGTGCCAGCAGCTTGGTGGGACAGGGGGCTGACGAGCAGTACTTC CASSLVGQGADEQYF
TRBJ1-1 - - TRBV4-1 TGCGCCAGCAGCCAAACCCGCGTCTCTGAAGCTTTCTTT CASSQTRVSEAFF
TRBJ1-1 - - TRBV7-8 TGTGCCAGCAGCTTATTGAGGGCGGCGAACACTGAAGCTTTCTTT CASSLLRAANTEAFF
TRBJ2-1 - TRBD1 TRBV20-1 TGCAGTGCCCCAGGGGGTTCACGTGAACAAGAGCAGTTCTTC CSAPGGSREQEQFF
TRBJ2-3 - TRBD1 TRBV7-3 TGTGCCAGCAGCTTAGGGACAGGGACTGTTGCAGATACGCAGTATTTT CASSLGTGTVADTQYF
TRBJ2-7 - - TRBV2 TGTGCCAGCAGTGACTGGAGCGGTTCCTACGAGCAGTACTTC CASSDWSGSYEQYF
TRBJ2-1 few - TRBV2 TGTGCCAGCAGTTTGGGGGGGCCGGATGAGCAGTTCTTC CASSLGGPDEQFF
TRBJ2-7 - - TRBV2 TGTGCCAGCATATCCGGGGGCTACGAGCAGTACTTC CASISGGYEQYF
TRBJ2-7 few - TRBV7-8 TGTGCCAGCAGCTTAGGGTCCTCGGGAGAGCAGTACTTC CASSLGSSGEQYF
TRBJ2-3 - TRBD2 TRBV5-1 TGCGCCAGCAGCCTTAGCGGGAGCACAGATATGCAGTATTTT CASSLSGSTDMQYF
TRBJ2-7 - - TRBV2 TGTGCCAGCAGTGTACACAGCAAAGCCCGCTTAATTGGGTACGAGCAGTACTTC CASSVHSKARLIGYEQYF